Sequencing of this T cell receptor beta chain was carried out in a study of blood T cell repertoires in COVID-19. Turning to the study itself: The analysed material was cDNA or gDNA that came from T cells, B-cell-depleted T cells, or PBMCs.

Profiled with immunoSEQ multiplex PCR; TCRdb holds only in-frame clones, not every one. The sample holds 150,000 to 160,000 clones, 75% to 95% seen once. Germline V lookup: CDR1 SGHTA, CDR2 FQGNSA. The length of the CDR3 is 15 residues. V was pared by 3 bases and J by 4 bases, with 15 bases between. This TCR came from a man aged 50 to 60 with acute or convalescent COVID-19. The material sequenced was peripheral blood. The gene calls are TRBV7-2 and TRBJ2-5; perhaps TRBD2 as D (7 bases). This CDR3 is CASSFRPGGPETQYF. DNA for the CDR3: TGTGCCAGCAGCTTCCGGCCCGGGGGGCCAGAGACCCAGTACTTC.